Described below is a single TCR beta chain sequence and its context. This record belongs to a study of blood T cell repertoires in COVID-19. Study-level information: COVID-19 samples collected from the United States, Italy and Spain covered acute and convalescent phases. T cells, B-cell-depleted T cells, or PBMCs provided the cDNA or gDNA that served as material.

In the authors' workflow: How many nucleated cells were present was estimated from reference gene primer amplification. Only in-frame clones appear in the TCRdb table, and some are missing; sequencing was by immunoSEQ multiplex PCR. That table furnishes V, J and clone size, whereas the DNA furnished D and trimming. The data show roughly 220,000 clones, with 60% to 85% seen just once and less than 6% held by the top ten. The germline V gene encodes CDR1 SGHNT and CDR2 YYREEE (reference sequence). The CDR3 covers 18 residues. The junction had 18 bases not matched to a gene; V was cut back by 3 bases and J by 8 bases.

The source is a woman in her 70s with acute or convalescent COVID-19. Sequencing input: peripheral blood. The V gene is TRBV5-4, the J gene TRBJ2-1, with 9 bases matching TRBD2. Here the CDR3 reads CASSWALPGSGRSDEQFF. CDR3 in DNA: TGTGCCAGCAGCTGGGCCCTCCCGGGTAGCGGGAGAAGCGATGAGCAGTTCTTC. The full variable domain, in which reference TRBV5-4 and TRBJ2-1 provide the parts outside the CDR3, is ETGVTQSPTHLIKTRGQQVTLRCSSQSGHNTVSWYQQALGQGPQFIFQYYREEENGRGNFPPRFSGLQFPNYSSELNVNALELDDSALYLCASSWALPGSGRSDEQFFGPGTRLTVL.